These 19 T cell receptor beta chains came from one sample sequenced in a study of siplizumab effects on memory and regulatory T cells. The assay was immunoSEQ multiplex PCR, and TCRdb's table has in-frame clones only and misses some. The sample consists of roughly 100,000 clones, roughly 96% of them appearing once. Sequencing was done on a sample of naive CD4+ T cells sorted from blood. The receptor source for this set is a human donor in good health.

The chain couples TRBV11-1 to TRBJ1-6; unclear D gene. Trimming took 1 base from V and 11 from J, leaving 9 bases between them. The length of the CDR3 is 13 residues. Germline loops: CDR1 SGHAT, CDR2 FQDESV (reference sequence). DNA of the CDR3: TGTGCCAGCAGCTTAGATCGAGGGACACCCCTCCACTTT. Its translation: CASSLDRGTPLHF.

The V and J genes are TRBV7-9 and TRBJ1-4; 8 positions agree with TRBD1. The ends lost 5 bases at V and 7 bases at J; junction bases unmatched: 6. In germline, CDR1 is SEHNR, CDR2 FQNEAQ (reference sequence). This CDR3 comprises 14 residues. The CDR3, as DNA: TGTGCCAGCAGCCACCAGGGGGCGGTTGAAAAACTGTTTTTT. It codes for CASSHQGAVEKLFF.

This sequence joins TRBV5-1 and TRBJ2-3; D call uncertain. Trimming left V 2 bases short and J 2 bases short, with 6 bases between. The germline gives CDR1 SGHRS, CDR2 YFSETQ. The CDR3 is 13 residues long. The CDR3 sequence is CASSLTATDTQYF. The DNA for the CDR3 is TGCGCCAGCAGCTTAACAGCCACAGATACGCAGTATTTT.

The chain is built from TRBV2 and TRBJ1-2, with D maybe TRBD1 (5 bases). V lost 7 bases, J lost 1 base, and 13 bases lay in between. Germline V CDR1 and CDR2: SNHLY, FYNNEI. The CDR3 sequence is 14 residues long. The CDR3 loop is CASTTREFNYGYTF. Here the CDR3 DNA reads TGTGCCAGCACCACCAGGGAATTTAACTATGGCTACACCTTC.

The chain joins TRBV5-6 to TRBJ2-2, with 12 bases aligning to TRBD2. Trimming at V came to 4 bases and at J to 7 bases, leaving 8 bases not matched to a gene. Germline values: CDR1 SGHDT, CDR2 YYEEEE. CDR3 length: 16 residues. CDR3 sequence (DNA): TGTGCCAGCAGCCCTGCTAGCGGGGGGGCTGGCGGGGAGCTGTTTTTT. It is translated as CASSPASGGAGGELFF. Using reference TRBV5-6 and TRBJ2-2 for the parts outside the CDR3, the full variable domain is DAGVTQSPTHLIKTRGQQVTLRCSPKSGHDTVSWYQQALGQGPQFIFQYYEEEERQRGNFPDRFSGHQFPNYSSELNVNALLLGDSALYLCASSPASGGAGGELFFGEGSRLTVL.

The rearrangement links TRBV6-5 to TRBJ2-7; D gene ambiguous. Trimming removed 1 base at V and 0 bases at J, with 4 bases between. Germline loops: CDR1 MNHEY, CDR2 SVGAGI. There are 13 residues in the CDR3. The CDR3 protein is CASSYWDSYEQYF. In nucleotides, the CDR3 is TGTGCCAGCAGTTACTGGGACTCCTACGAGCAGTACTTC.

This rearrangement joins TRBV5-1 to TRBJ2-5; 10 bases map to TRBD1. From germline, CDR1 is SGHRS and CDR2 YFSETQ. The CDR3 covers 15 residues. With 4 bases clipped from V and 5 bases from J, the junction kept 8 bases outside the gene matches. The CDR3 loop reads CASSPLGQGRETQYF. For the CDR3, the DNA is TGCGCCAGCAGCCCCTTGGGACAGGGGCGGGAGACCCAGTACTTC.

The chain links TRBV20-1 to TRBJ2-7; D unresolved. Between the trimmed V and J ends, which lost 0 bases and 5 bases, there was a span of 5 bases. Germline values: CDR1 DFQATT, CDR2 SNEGSKA (reference sequence). The CDR3 contains 11 residues. The CDR3 region has the DNA TGCAGTGCTAGAGAGTACCACGAGCAGTACTTC. Translating it yields CSAREYHEQYF.

The chain carries TRBV12-5 and TRBJ1-3; possibly TRBD1 for D (5 bases). V lost 3 bases and J 3 bases, leaving 15 bases between the germline ends. The CDR3 runs to 16 residues. Germline V lookup: CDR1 LGHNT, CDR2 FRNRAP. The DNA for the CDR3 is TGTGCTAGTGGTTTCCATCGCGGGGCAGGTGGAAACACCATATATTTT. Protein product: CASGFHRGAGGNTIYF. Looking up the rest from reference TRBV12-5 and TRBJ1-3 gives the full variable domain: DARVTQTPRHKVTEMGQEVTMRCQPILGHNTVFWYRQTMMQGLELLAYFRNRAPLDDSGMPKDRFSAEMPDATLATLKIQPSEPRDSAVYFCASGFHRGAGGNTIYFGEGSWLTVV.

V and J are TRBV6-4 and TRBJ2-3; 10 positions agree with TRBD2. This CDR3 spans 17 amino acids. Germline V gene data show CDR1 as MRHNA and CDR2 as SNTAGT. After removal of 4 bases from V and 0 bases from J, the junction contained 7 bases not matched to a gene. CDR3 nucleotides: TGTGCCAGCAGTGGAGGTAGCGGGGGGCCGAGCACAGATACGCAGTATTTT. Encoded protein: CASSGGSGGPSTDTQYF.

The chain has TRBV10-3 and TRBJ2-7; 10 nucleotides line up with TRBD1. CDR1 is ENHRY and CDR2 is SYGVKD in the germline V gene. This CDR3 has 15 residues. J was trimmed by 5 bases and V by 7 bases; bases with no gene match: 11. CDR3 DNA sequence: TGTGCCATCACAGGGCAGACAGGGGGCACGGACGAGCAGTACTTC. Protein product: CAITGQTGGTDEQYF.

The V call is TRBV7-2, the J call TRBJ2-3, with 9 positions matching TRBD1. The CDR3 totals 13 residues. Looked up from germline, CDR1 is SGHTA and CDR2 is FQGNSA. The junction had 7 bases not matched to a gene; V was cut back by 6 bases and J by 9 bases. CDR3: CASRGTGLETQYF. The CDR3, as DNA: TGTGCCAGCAGGGGGACAGGGCTAGAGACGCAGTATTTT.

The chain joins TRBV2 to TRBJ1-2, with TRBD1 matching over 7 bases. CDR1 and CDR2 from the germline V gene are SNHLY and FYNNEI. CDR3 length equals 13 residues. Losses at the gene ends were 10 bases for V and 2 bases for J; bases not matched to a gene: 7. CDR3 in amino acids: CAKRQGKNYGYTF. DNA of the CDR3: TGTGCCAAAAGACAGGGAAAAAACTATGGCTACACCTTC. The full variable domain, its missing parts supplied by reference TRBV2 and TRBJ1-2, is EPEVTQTPSHQVTQMGQEVILRCVPISNHLYFYWYRQILGQKVEFLVSFYNNEISEKSEIFDDQFSVERPDGSNFTLKIRSTKLEDSAMYFCAKRQGKNYGYTFGSGTRLTVV.

This clone was seen a single time. V gene TRBV7-9 combines with J gene TRBJ2-5, with D unclear. CDR1 and CDR2 from the germline V gene are SEHNR and FQNEAQ (reference sequence). The CDR3 extends over 11 amino acids. V lost 6 bases to trimming and J lost 5 bases, with 7 bases between them. Here the CDR3 reads CASSSSETQYF. The CDR3 DNA is TGTGCCAGCAGTTCATCGGAGACCCAGTACTTC. The variable domain in full, with the rest retrieved from reference TRBV7-9 and TRBJ2-5, is DTGVSQNPRHKITKRGQNVTFRCDPISEHNRLYWYRQTLGQGPEFLTYFQNEAQLEKSRLLSDRFSAERPKGSFSTLEIQRTEQGDSAMYLCASSSSETQYFGPGTRLLVL.

The chain couples TRBV5-1 to TRBJ2-1; no definite D call. Trimming shortened V by 5 bases and J by 6 bases, and 18 bases separated the two germline ends. The CDR3 has 15 amino acids. Germline loops: CDR1 SGHRS, CDR2 YFSETQ. The CDR3 loop is CASSPVRVGINEQFF. The CDR3 DNA follows: TGCGCCAGCAGTCCCGTTAGGGTGGGAATCAATGAGCAGTTCTTC.

This clone is a singleton in its sample. The chain couples TRBV28 to TRBJ1-1; D gene uncertain. The germline V gene has CDR1 MDHEN and CDR2 SYDVKM. The CDR3 runs 16 residues. V shed 3 bases and J shed 1 base, with 15 bases lying between them. The CDR3 nucleotides are TGTGCCAGCAGTTTTGCGGGTAGGTTTCCGAACACTGAAGCTTTCTTT. This codes for CASSFAGRFPNTEAFF.

The gene calls are TRBV27 and TRBJ1-4, with D tentatively TRBD1 (6 bases). This CDR3 is built from 15 residues. The germline V gene has CDR1 MNHEY and CDR2 SMNVEV (reference sequence). The V gene lost 5 bases and the J gene lost 8 bases, with 18 bases spanning the gap. The CDR3 nucleotides read TGTGCCAGCAGTCCCCAGGGGAGGGTATACGAAAAACTGTTTTTT. It yields the protein CASSPQGRVYEKLFF.

The chain uses TRBV7-9 and TRBJ1-1; tentatively, D is TRBD1 (5 bases). V lost 5 bases, J lost 8 bases, and 12 bases lay in between. The CDR3 spans 12 residues. The germline V gene encodes CDR1 SEHNR and CDR2 FQNEAQ (reference sequence). The chain's CDR3 is CASSPGLAEAFF. In DNA, the CDR3 is TGTGCCAGCAGCCCGGGACTTGCAGAAGCTTTCTTT.

This chain uses TRBV10-3 with TRBJ2-7, with 8 nucleotides matching TRBD1. Germline CDR1 is ENHRY and CDR2 is SYGVKD. Trimming cost V 10 bases and J 3 bases; bases outside gene matches: 5. CDR3 length equals 12 residues. The CDR3 protein is CASQGANYEQYF. DNA for the CDR3: TGTGCCAGCCAGGGGGCAAACTACGAGCAGTACTTC.